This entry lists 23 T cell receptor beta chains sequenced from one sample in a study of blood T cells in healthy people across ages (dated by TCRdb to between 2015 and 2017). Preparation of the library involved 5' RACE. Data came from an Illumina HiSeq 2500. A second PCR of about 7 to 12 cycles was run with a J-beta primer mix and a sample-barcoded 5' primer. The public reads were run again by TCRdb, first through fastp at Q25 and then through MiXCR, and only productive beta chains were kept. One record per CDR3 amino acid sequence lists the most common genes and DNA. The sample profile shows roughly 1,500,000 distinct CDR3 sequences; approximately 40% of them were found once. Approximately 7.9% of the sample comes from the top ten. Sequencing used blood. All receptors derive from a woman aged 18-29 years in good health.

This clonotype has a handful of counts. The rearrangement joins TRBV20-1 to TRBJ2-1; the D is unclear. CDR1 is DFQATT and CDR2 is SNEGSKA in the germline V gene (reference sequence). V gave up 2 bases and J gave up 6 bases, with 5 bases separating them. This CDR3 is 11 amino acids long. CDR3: CSARIGNEQFF. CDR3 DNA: TGCAGTGCTAGAATAGGCAATGAGCAGTTCTTC.

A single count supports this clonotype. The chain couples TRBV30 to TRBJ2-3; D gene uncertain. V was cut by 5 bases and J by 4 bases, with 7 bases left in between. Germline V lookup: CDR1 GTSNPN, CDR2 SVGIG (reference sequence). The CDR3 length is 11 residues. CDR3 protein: CAWEPADTQYF. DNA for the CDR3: TGTGCCTGGGAACCTGCAGATACGCAGTATTTT. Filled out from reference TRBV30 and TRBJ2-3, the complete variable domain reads SQTIHQWPATLVQPVGSPLSLECTVEGTSNPNLYWYRQAAGRGLQLLFYSVGIGQISSEVPQNLSASRPQDRQFILSSKKLLLSDSGFYLCAWEPADTQYFGPGTRLTVL.

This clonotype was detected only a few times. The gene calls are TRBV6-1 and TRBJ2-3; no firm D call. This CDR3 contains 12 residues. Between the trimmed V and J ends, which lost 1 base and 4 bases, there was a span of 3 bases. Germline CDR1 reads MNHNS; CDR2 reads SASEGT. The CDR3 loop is CASSEDPDTQYF. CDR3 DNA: TGTGCCAGCAGTGAAGATCCAGATACGCAGTATTTT.

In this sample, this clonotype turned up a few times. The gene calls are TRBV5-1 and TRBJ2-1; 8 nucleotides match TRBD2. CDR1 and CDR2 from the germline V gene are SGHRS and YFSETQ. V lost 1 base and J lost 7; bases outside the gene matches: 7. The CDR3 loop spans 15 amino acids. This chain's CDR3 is CASSLSDSGKNEQFF. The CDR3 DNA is TGCGCCAGCAGCTTGAGTGATAGCGGGAAGAATGAGCAGTTCTTC.

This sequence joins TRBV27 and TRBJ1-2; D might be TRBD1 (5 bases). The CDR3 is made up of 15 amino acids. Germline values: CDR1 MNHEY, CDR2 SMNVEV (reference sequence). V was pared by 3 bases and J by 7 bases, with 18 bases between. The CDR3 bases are TGTGCCAGCAGTTTCACGGAAGGGGAGGTTGGTGGCTACACCTTC. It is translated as CASSFTEGEVGGYTF.

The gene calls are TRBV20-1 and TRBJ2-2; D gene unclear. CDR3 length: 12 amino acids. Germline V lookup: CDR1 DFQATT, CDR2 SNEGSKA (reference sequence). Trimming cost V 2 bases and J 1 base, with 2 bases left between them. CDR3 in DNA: TGCAGTGCTAGACGGAACACCGGGGAGCTGTTTTTT. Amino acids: CSARRNTGELFF.

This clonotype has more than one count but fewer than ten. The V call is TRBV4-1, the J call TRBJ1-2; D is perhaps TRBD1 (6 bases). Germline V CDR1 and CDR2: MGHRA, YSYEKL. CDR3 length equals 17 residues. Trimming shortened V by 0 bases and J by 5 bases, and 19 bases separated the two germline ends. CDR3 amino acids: CASSQERGWTDEYGYTF. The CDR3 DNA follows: TGCGCCAGCAGCCAAGAACGGGGCTGGACAGACGAGTATGGCTACACCTTC.

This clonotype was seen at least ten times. The CDR3 region is CATSRGGSDTQYF. CDR3 nucleotide sequence: TGTGCCACCAGCAGAGGAGGGTCAGATACGCAGTATTTT. The chain recombines TRBV15 with TRBJ2-3; maybe TRBD2 (5 bases). Deletions cut 1 base from V and 4 bases from J, with 6 bases between. CDR1 is LNHNV, CDR2 YYDKDF, per germline (reference sequence). The CDR3 has 13 residues.

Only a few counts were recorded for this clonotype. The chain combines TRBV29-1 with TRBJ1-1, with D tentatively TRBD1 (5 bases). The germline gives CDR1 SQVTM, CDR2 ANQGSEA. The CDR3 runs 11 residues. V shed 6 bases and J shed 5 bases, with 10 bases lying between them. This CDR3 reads CSVGTTTEAFF. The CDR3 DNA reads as TGCAGCGTCGGGACGACTACTGAAGCTTTCTTT.

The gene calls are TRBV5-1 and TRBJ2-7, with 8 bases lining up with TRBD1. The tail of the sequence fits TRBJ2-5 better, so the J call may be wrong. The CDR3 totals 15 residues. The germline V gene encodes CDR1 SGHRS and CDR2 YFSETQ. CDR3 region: CASSLLPGGEETQYF. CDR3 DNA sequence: TGCGCCAGCAGCTTGTTACCAGGGGGCGAGGAGACCCAGTACTTC.

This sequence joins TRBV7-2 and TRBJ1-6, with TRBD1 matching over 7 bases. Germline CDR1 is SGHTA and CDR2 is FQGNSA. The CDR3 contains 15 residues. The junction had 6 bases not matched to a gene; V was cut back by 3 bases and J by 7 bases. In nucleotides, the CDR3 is TGTGCCAGCAGCTTCTTAACAGGGGCAAATTCACCCCTCCACTTT. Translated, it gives CASSFLTGANSPLHF.

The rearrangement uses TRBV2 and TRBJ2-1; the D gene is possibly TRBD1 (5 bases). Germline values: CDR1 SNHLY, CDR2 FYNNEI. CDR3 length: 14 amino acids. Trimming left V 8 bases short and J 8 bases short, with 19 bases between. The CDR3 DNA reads TGTGCCAGCGACCTGGACACAGCCTGGGATGAGCAGTTCTTC. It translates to CASDLDTAWDEQFF.

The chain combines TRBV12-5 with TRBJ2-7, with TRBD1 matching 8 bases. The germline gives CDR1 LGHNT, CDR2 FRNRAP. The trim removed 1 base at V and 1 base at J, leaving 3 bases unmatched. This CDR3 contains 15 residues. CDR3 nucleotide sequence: TGTGCTAGTGGTTTGGGAAACAGGGGGTCCTACGAGCAGTACTTC. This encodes CASGLGNRGSYEQYF. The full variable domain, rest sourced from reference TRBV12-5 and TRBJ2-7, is DARVTQTPRHKVTEMGQEVTMRCQPILGHNTVFWYRQTMMQGLELLAYFRNRAPLDDSGMPKDRFSAEMPDATLATLKIQPSEPRDSAVYFCASGLGNRGSYEQYFGPGTRLTVT.

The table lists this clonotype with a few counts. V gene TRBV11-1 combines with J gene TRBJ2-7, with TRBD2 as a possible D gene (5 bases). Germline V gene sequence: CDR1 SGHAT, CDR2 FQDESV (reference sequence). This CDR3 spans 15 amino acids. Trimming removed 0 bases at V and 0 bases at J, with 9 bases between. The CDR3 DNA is TGTGCCAGCAGCTTAGCCGGGATGTACTCCTACGAGCAGTACTTC. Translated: CASSLAGMYSYEQYF.

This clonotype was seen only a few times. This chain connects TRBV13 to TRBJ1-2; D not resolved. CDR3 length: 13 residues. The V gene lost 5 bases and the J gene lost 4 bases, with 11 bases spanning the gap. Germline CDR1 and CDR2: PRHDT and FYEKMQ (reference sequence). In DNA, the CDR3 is TGTGCCAGCAGCAAAAAGGGTTTCTATGGCTACACCTTC. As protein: CASSKKGFYGYTF.

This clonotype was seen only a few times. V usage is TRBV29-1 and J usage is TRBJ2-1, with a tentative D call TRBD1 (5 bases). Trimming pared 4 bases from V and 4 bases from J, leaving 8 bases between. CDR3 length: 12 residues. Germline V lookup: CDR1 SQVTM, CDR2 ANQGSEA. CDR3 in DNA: TGCAGCGTTGTGGGGCGATACAATGAGCAGTTCTTC. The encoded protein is CSVVGRYNEQFF.

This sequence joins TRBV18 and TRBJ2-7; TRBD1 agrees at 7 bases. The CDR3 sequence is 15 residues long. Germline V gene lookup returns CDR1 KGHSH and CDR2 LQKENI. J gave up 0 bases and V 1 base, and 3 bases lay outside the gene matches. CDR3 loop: CASSPRDSYSYEQYF. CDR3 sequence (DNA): TGTGCCAGCTCACCACGGGACAGCTACTCCTACGAGCAGTACTTC.

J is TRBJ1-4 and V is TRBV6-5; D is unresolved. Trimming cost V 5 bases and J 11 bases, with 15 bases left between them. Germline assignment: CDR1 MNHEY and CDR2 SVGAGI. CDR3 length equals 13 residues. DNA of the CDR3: TGTGCCAGCAGTCGGATGAGGGAGAACAAACTGTTTTTT. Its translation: CASSRMRENKLFF.

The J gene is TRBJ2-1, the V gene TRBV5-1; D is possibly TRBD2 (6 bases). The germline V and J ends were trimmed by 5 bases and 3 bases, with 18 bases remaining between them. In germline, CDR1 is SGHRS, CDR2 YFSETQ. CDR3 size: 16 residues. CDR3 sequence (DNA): TGCGCCAGCAGGGGAGGAGGCGGCTTGTTCTACAATGAGCAGTTCTTC. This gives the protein CASRGGGGLFYNEQFF.

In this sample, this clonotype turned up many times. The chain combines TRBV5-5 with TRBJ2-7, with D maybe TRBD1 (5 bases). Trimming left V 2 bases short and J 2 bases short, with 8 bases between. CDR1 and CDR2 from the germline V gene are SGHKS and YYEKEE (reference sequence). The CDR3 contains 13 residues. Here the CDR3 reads CASSFRQTYEQYF. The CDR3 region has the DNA TGTGCCAGCAGCTTTCGACAGACCTACGAGCAGTACTTC.

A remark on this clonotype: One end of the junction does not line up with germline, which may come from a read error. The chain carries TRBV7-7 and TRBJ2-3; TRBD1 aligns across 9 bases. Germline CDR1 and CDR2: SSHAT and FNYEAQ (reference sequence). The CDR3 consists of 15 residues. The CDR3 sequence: CASSLGDRVGDTQYF. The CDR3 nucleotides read TGTGCTAGCAGCTTAGGGGACAGGGTTGGAGATACGCAGTATTTT.

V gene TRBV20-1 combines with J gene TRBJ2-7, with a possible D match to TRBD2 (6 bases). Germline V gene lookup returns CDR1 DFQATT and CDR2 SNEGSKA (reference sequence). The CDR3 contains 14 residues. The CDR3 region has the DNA TGCAGCGCGCTGCGGGACGACCCTAACTACGAGCAGTACTTC. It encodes CSALRDDPNYEQYF.

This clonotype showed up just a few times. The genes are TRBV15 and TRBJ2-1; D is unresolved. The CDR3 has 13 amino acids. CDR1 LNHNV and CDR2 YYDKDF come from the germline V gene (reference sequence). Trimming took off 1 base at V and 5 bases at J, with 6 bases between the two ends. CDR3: CATSRGRDNEQFF. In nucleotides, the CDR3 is TGTGCCACCAGCAGAGGGCGAGACAATGAGCAGTTCTTC.